A single T cell receptor beta chain is shown here with its context. No antigen is known for it. The source of the sample is a study of T cell responses to AZD1222 COVID-19 vaccine. Overall study findings and caveats: The span of vaccine-associated CD4 TCRs extended across spike, with dominance at 160-218 and 743-854.

This CDR3 has 10 residues. Germline values: CDR1 DFQATT, CDR2 SNEGSKA (reference sequence). V lost 5 bases to trimming and J lost 9 bases, with 8 bases between them. Sequencing was performed with immunoSEQ multiplex PCR; in TCRdb, only in-frame clones are kept and a portion is missing. The sample yields roughly 270,000 clones, approximately 94% seen once. This TCR came from an adult who received the AZD1222 COVID-19 vaccine. The rearrangement uses TRBV20-1 and TRBJ2-1; D is perhaps TRBD2 (5 bases). Material: peripheral blood, obtained 28 days after the second AZD1222 dose. CDR3 sequence: CSALLGEQFF. CDR3 DNA sequence: TGCAGTGCTTTACTAGGTGAGCAGTTCTTC.